This T cell receptor (beta chain) was retrieved from a study of early T cells in non-severe SARS-CoV-2 infection. On the study more broadly: The authors sequenced bulk RNA from unsorted whole blood, leaving chains unpaired. Study results and limitations: VDJdb matches were skewed toward anti-spike CD8 T cell responses.

This CDR3 region has 17 residues. Germline V gene sequence: CDR1 LGHDT, CDR2 YNNKEL (reference sequence). With 0 bases removed from V and 4 bases from J, the gap between germline ends came to 17 bases. This clonotype is labeled as medium-sized. Its antigen is as yet unknown. In the library, individual cDNA molecules carried attached unique molecular identifiers. TCRdb recomputed calls from the 5' RACE reads with MiXCR, one row per CDR3 protein. Of about 110,000 distinct CDR3 sequences listed, roughly 12% were seen once; the top ten hold 3% to 3.5%. The chain has TRBV3-1 and TRBJ2-3; D ambiguous. The source of this sequence is an adult who was a healthcare worker with PCR-confirmed SARS-CoV-2 infection or an uninfected control (not recorded which). Sequencing input: whole blood. CDR3: CASSQDPMGLEADTQYF. CDR3 DNA sequence: TGTGCCAGCAGCCAAGATCCGATGGGATTAGAGGCAGATACGCAGTATTTT.